This T cell receptor beta chain was captured in a study of blood T cells in healthy people across ages (dated by TCRdb to between 2015 and 2016). Context from the whole study: In model experiments, roughly one uniquely barcoded TCR beta cDNA molecule per two T cells was captured by template switching. To track age-related changes in TCR beta repertoire diversity, the study relied on deep sequencing normalized with unique cDNA molecular identifiers. The donors were split into four age groups: young (average around 16 years), middle-aged (roughly 42), aged (roughly 65) and long-lived (more than 80). For two donors (one aged 18 to 29 and one aged 80 or older), the study analyzed two additional independent replicas of 1 million unique cDNA reads from the same blood draw. Study-level results and caveats: Estimates of total diversity based on one million sequenced T cells were considered lower bounds and underestimates. Compared with the aged group, the long-lived group had more naive CD4+ T cells, fewer expanded clones and increased TCR diversity, a pattern suggesting age selection. Since profiling was done on bulk unsorted PBMCs, naive and antigen-experienced compartments could not be conclusively compared. Observed TCR beta diversity correlated strongly with the percentage of naive T cells measured by flow cytometry. Donor CMV infection status was unknown, potentially confounding age-related changes in expanded clonotypes. Observed TCR beta diversity per million T cells fell roughly linearly with age, and a significant reduction was already apparent by age around 40.

Libraries were constructed by 5' RACE. The sample was run on an Illumina HiSeq 2500. A second roughly 7 to 11 cycle PCR used a sample-barcoded 5' primer and a J-beta primer mix. Each TCR beta cDNA molecule received a unique molecular identifier from a template-switch 5' adaptor carrying 12 random nucleotides. Each sample yielded at least 2.5 million CDR3-containing paired-end reads. First-strand cDNA synthesis was performed from all RNA using the Mint cDNA synthesis kit, with priming by a TRBC-specific oligonucleotide. Following uracil-DNA glycosylase treatment, all cDNA underwent a first 18-cycle PCR with the universal primers M1SS and BC2_uni_R. The original pipeline was this. For normalization, 1 million high-quality reads, each with a distinct molecular identifier, were randomly selected from each sample. Reads sharing molecular identifiers were discarded rather than binned into consensus sequences. MiTCR, with a Q25 quality threshold and the strictest error-elimination algorithm, was used for CDR3 identification, clonotype clustering and error correction. A nonparametric unseen species model with Euler transformation was used to estimate lower-bound total TCR beta diversity. The raw public data were reprocessed by TCRdb itself: fastp quality trimming at Q25, MiXCR clonotype calling, in-frame beta chains only. Rows with a matching CDR3 protein are joined into one entry that keeps the most common DNA and genes. None of the V and J calls come from the authors' own analysis; TCRdb made them. A total of 900,000 to 950,000 distinct CDR3 sequences appear in this sample, around 29% of them only once. Roughly a tenth of the sample goes to the ten largest clones.

From its cysteine to its phenylalanine, the CDR3 spans 12 amino acids. The entry retains the CDR3 DNA only, 36 bases that are in frame from base 1. Between the V and J ends, shortened by 5 bases and 3 bases respectively, the junction contains 8 bases. This clonotype was detected many times. Its antigen has not been determined. Base qualities are missing; no much larger clone stands one base away. Donors were under 40 systemically healthy Caucasian individuals from Russia aged roughly 6 to 90 years. Each donor gave around 9 milliliters of peripheral blood, collected into EDTA-treated Vacutainer tubes. Ficoll-Paque density-gradient centrifugation was used to isolate PBMCs, with at least 7 million obtained per sample. Total RNA was extracted from PBMCs with Trizol reagent, with at least 6 micrograms obtained per sample. Naive CD45RAhigh/CD27high T cell percentages were measured by flow cytometry on a PBMC aliquot from every donor.

These sequences were also reported in another study, on T cells of mothers and their children. Looking at the second paper: Nine systemically healthy Caucasian individuals, comprising three mothers and their six children, were included as donors. cDNA synthesis consumed the entire amount of extracted RNA, loaded at around 1.5 ug RNA in each 15 ul reaction. Sample barcodes and 2-4 random nucleotides were added via the M1S primer in the second PCR. More than 9 million TCR beta CDR3 reads were obtained from each mother, and approximately 3 million reads were obtained from each child. Thymic selection shapes the output of TCR recombination in a similar way in related and unrelated pairs, and inherited differences have a minor effect. Normalized repertoire overlap in related mother-child pairs was always slightly higher than in unrelated mother-child pairs, but the difference was never significant. No persistent microchimeric T cell clones were detected, at a sensitivity of around 97 clones per million clonotypes. Deep NGS was used in the study to compare the TCR beta repertoires of mothers and children and to look for features that separate related mother-child pairs from unrelated individuals. The mean age was roughly 40 +/- 4 years for the mothers and 11 +/- 4 years for the children. Libraries were sequenced on Illumina HiSeq 2000 with 100+100 nt paired-end reads after adapter ligation with NEBNext reagents. To prevent cross-contamination, the mother and child libraries were prepared a month apart and were sequenced in separate runs. For each donor, somewhere between about 450,000 and 2,000,000 distinct TCR beta clonotypes were identified. Naive TCR beta clonotypes were estimated from low-frequency clonotypes matched to each donor's FACS-determined naive share, without sorting.

The TCR comes from a woman in her 40s in good health. Sequenced material: blood. The chain joins TRBV12-3 or TRBV12-4 to TRBJ2-7, with the D gene call left open. In nucleotides, the sequence is TGTGCCAGCAGTCCCCAAAACTACGAGCAGTACTTC. This translates into CASSPQNYEQYF.